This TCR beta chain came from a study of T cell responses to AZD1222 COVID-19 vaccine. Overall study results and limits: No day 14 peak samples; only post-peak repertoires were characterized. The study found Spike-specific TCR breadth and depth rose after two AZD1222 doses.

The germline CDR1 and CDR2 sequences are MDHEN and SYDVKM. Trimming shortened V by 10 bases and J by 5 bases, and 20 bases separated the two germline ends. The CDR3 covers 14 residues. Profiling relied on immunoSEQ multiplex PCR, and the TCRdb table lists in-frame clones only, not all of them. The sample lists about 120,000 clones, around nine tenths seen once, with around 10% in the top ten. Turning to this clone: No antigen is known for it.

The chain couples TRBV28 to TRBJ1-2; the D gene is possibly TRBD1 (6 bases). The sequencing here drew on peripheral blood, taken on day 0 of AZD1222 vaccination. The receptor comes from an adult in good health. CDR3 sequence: CATYLRGMGYGYTF. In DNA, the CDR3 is TGTGCCACCTATCTGAGGGGGATGGGGTATGGCTACACCTTC.